This passage covers 8 T cell receptor beta chains from one sample sequenced in a study of blood T cell repertoires in COVID-19. The repertoire was sequenced with immunoSEQ multiplex PCR; TCRdb's copy has only in-frame clones and lacks some. The repertoire has under 200,000 clones, approximately 80% of them found once; the top ten carry about 8%. Sequencing input: PBMCs or T cells enriched from blood (not recorded which). These TCRs come from a woman aged 45-65 years who had recovered from COVID-19.

V usage is TRBV10-3 and J usage is TRBJ2-1, with TRBD2 identical over 9 bases. V lost 0 bases to trimming and J lost 4 bases; unmatched junction nucleotides: 7. Germline values: CDR1 ENHRY, CDR2 SYGVKD. This CDR3 has 17 residues. The CDR3 reads CAISESASGNDYNEQFF. The CDR3 DNA sequence: TGTGCCATCAGTGAGTCCGCTAGCGGGAACGATTACAATGAGCAGTTCTTC.

The rearrangement joins TRBV27 to TRBJ2-3, with 11 bases matching TRBD1. Unmatched junction bases numbered 6, after V lost 6 bases and J lost 1 base. Germline values: CDR1 MNHEY, CDR2 SMNVEV (reference sequence). This CDR3 spans 16 amino acids. The CDR3 bases are TGTGCCAGCAGCCCAGGACAGGGGGCGGGCACAGATACGCAGTATTTT. This sequence encodes CASSPGQGAGTDTQYF.

The chain has TRBV12-3 or TRBV12-4 and TRBJ1-4; D gene ambiguous. CDR3 length equals 11 residues. Deletions cut 6 bases from V and 8 bases from J, with 7 bases between. CDR3 sequence: CASSSLEKLFF. The CDR3 DNA follows: TGTGCCAGCAGCTCCCTGGAAAAACTGTTTTTT.

This clone has more than one count but fewer than ten. The chain couples TRBV3-1 (or the pseudogene TRBV3-2) to TRBJ2-5, with D possibly being TRBD1 (5 bases). The germline CDR1 and CDR2 sequences are LGHDT and YNNKEL (reference sequence). CDR3 length: 15 amino acids. Deletions cut 4 bases from V and 0 bases from J, with 12 bases between. CDR3: CASSLQASNQETQYF. The CDR3, as DNA: TGTGCCAGCAGCCTACAGGCCAGTAACCAAGAGACCCAGTACTTC.

This clone was detected once. The V call is TRBV3-1 (or the pseudogene TRBV3-2), the J call TRBJ1-6; D ambiguous. The CDR3 covers 14 residues. Germline V gives CDR1 LGHDT, CDR2 YNNKEL (reference sequence). V lost 4 bases, J lost 8 bases, and 12 bases lay in between. The CDR3 DNA reads as TGTGCCAGCAGCCCGACCTGGACTGATTCACCCCTCCACTTT. Its translation is CASSPTWTDSPLHF.

V is TRBV7-3 and J is TRBJ1-1; no clear D gene. CDR1 is SGHTA and CDR2 is FQGTGA in the germline V gene. The CDR3 is made up of 13 amino acids. V gave up 5 bases and J gave up 0 bases, with 7 bases separating them. CDR3 in amino acids: CASSPHMNTEAFF. The CDR3 DNA reads as TGTGCCAGCAGCCCTCACATGAACACTGAAGCTTTCTTT.

This chain joins TRBV7-9 and TRBJ1-1; D perhaps matches TRBD1 (5 bases). This CDR3 has 15 amino acids. The germline gives CDR1 SEHNR, CDR2 FQNEAQ (reference sequence). V lost 3 bases to trimming and J lost 0 bases, with 11 bases between them. Here the CDR3 reads CASSLGGVMNTEAFF. The CDR3 bases are TGTGCCAGCAGCTTGGGAGGGGTTATGAACACTGAAGCTTTCTTT.

The chain is built from TRBV19 and TRBJ2-1, with 8 nucleotides matching TRBD1. The CDR3 length is 15 residues. Germline V gene data show CDR1 as LNHDA and CDR2 as SQIVND (reference sequence). Unmatched junction bases numbered 9, after V lost 3 bases and J lost 8 bases. CDR3 amino acids: CASSIQTDRDHEQFF. In nucleotides, the CDR3 is TGTGCCAGTAGTATCCAAACGGACAGGGACCATGAGCAGTTCTTC.